Listed below are T cell receptor beta chains from one sample, sequenced in a study of blood T cell repertoires in COVID-19. Here immunoSEQ multiplex PCR was the method, and the copy in TCRdb shows in-frame clones only, minus some. In the table there are hundreds of thousands of clones, around 84% of which are singletons. Sequenced sample: peripheral blood. These receptors were taken from a man aged 50-59 years with COVID-19, enrolled during active disease. CDR3s include the opening cysteine and the closing phenylalanine or tryptophan. The order of the fields is J gene, V gene, CDR3 protein.

J: TRBJ1-2
V: TRBV19
CDR3: CASSTQGANYGYTF

J: TRBJ1-3
V: TRBV6-1
CDR3: CASSEEPLSLFSPSGNTIYF

J: TRBJ2-3
V: TRBV7-9
CDR3: CASSLSGTADTQYF

J: TRBJ1-4
V: TRBV6-5
CDR3: CASSSTGSTTNEKLFF

J: TRBJ2-5
V: TRBV6-5
CDR3: CASSYSSGWTGETQYF

J: TRBJ1-5
V: TRBV6-1
CDR3: CASSEARSDQPQHF

J: TRBJ2-1
V: TRBV2
CDR3: CASSESLAGVGEQFF

J: TRBJ1-5
V: TRBV19
CDR3: CASSTPQGHLSNQPQHF

J: TRBJ2-7
V: TRBV24-1
CDR3: CATSGGWSSYEQYF

J: TRBJ1-4
V: TRBV24-1
CDR3: CATSGGGSGEKLFF

J: TRBJ2-2
V: TRBV6-5
CDR3: CASSTNTKNTGELFF

J: TRBJ1-1
V: TRBV19
CDR3: CASTQIHRSNTEAFF

J: TRBJ2-3
V: TRBV5-1
CDR3: CASSLDGGATDTQYF

J: TRBJ1-2
V: TRBV5-4
CDR3: CASSSVGGGYGYTF

J: TRBJ1-2
V: TRBV7-2
CDR3: CASSLEGRSHGGYTF

J: TRBJ1-1
V: TRBV6-5
CDR3: CASSYSGGIEAFF

J: TRBJ1-5
V: TRBV6-5
CDR3: CASSYARGQNQPQHF

J: TRBJ2-5
V: TRBV5-1
CDR3: CASRSTSAQETQYF

J: TRBJ1-5
V: TRBV15
CDR3: CATSHRTGGKRPQHF

J: TRBJ1-6
V: TRBV7-2
CDR3: CASSTRTGGTLNSPLHF

J: TRBJ1-2
V: TRBV12-3/TRBV12-4
CDR3: CASSRGQGAGYTF

J: TRBJ1-2
V: TRBV24-1
CDR3: CATSDPRTESYGYTF

J: TRBJ1-2
V: TRBV30
CDR3: CAWTLTGDYGYTF

J: TRBJ1-1
V: TRBV2
CDR3: CASSDSLGENTEAFF

J: TRBJ2-5
V: TRBV10-1
CDR3: CASPPRREWVETQYF

J: TRBJ2-4
V: TRBV23-1
CDR3: CASSRGTGKNIQYF

J: TRBJ1-1
V: TRBV11-2
CDR3: CASSTHRPGQGNTEAFF

J: TRBJ2-6
V: TRBV25-1
CDR3: CASSERQDYSGANVLTF